The clone carrying this T cell receptor (beta chain) was seen a few times. The entry originates in a study of human thymus T cells. It was from resections taken during corrective heart surgery that the thymus tissue came. Assay: immunoSEQ multiplex PCR; the TCRdb copy retains only in-frame clones and omits some. In the table there are around 120,000 clones, around 96% of which are singletons. Per the germline V gene, CDR1 is SGHDN and CDR2 is FVKESK. V was cut by 1 base and J by 6 bases, with 9 bases left in between. This CDR3 has 13 residues. The V call is TRBV14, the J call TRBJ1-1, with unresolved D. Sample: thymus tissue. This TCR was recovered from a boy younger than two with a congenital heart defect but otherwise immunologically healthy. As DNA, the CDR3 is TGTGCCAGCAGCCAAGTGATTGGGGCTGAAGCTTTCTTT. It is translated as CASSQVIGAEAFF.